This TCR beta chain was documented in a study of cytomegalovirus exposure and HLA in healthy donors. With respect to this clone: Its antigen remains unidentified.

Looked up from germline, CDR1 is LGHNT and CDR2 is FRNRAP. CDR3 length: 14 amino acids. Study-wide results and caveats: Analyses of presence and absence presupposed an approximately uniform sequencing depth across donors. The investigators catalogued 180 or so TCR beta chains as cytomegalovirus-associated.

Primers included in the PCR were 60 Vbeta and 13 Jbeta primers. Some clones are missing from TCRdb's copy, which holds only in-frame ones; the method was immunoSEQ multiplex PCR. Among about 160,000 clones listed, around four fifths were seen once. In nominal health when sampled, donors likely had unrecorded immune exposures nonetheless. The source material was PBMCs. V gene TRBV12-5 combines with J gene TRBJ2-5; 10 bases are a match to TRBD1. The J call may be wrong; the DNA end is better matched by TRBJ2-7. The receptor was isolated from a man aged 18 to 30 in good health and CMV-seronegative. The chain's CDR3 is CASASGQGFDEQYF. In nucleotides, the CDR3 is TGTGCTAGTGCCTCGGGACAGGGGTTCGACGAGCAGTACTTC.